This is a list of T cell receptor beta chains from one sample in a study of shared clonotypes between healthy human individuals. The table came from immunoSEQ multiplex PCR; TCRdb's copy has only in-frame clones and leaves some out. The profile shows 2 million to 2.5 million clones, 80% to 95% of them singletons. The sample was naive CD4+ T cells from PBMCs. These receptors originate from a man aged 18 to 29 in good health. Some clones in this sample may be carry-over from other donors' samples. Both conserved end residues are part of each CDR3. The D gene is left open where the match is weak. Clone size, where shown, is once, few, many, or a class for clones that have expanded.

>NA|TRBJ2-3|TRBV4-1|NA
CASSQDTQRDTQYF
TGCGCCAGCAGCCAAGACACTCAGAGGGATACGCAGTATTTT
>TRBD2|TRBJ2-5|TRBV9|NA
CASSVDMGGRETQYF
TGTGCCAGCAGCGTAGACATGGGCGGGAGGGAGACCCAGTACTTC
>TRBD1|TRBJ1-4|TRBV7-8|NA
CASSLARDSHILEREKLFF
TGTGCCAGCAGCTTAGCCCGGGACAGTCATATATTGGAGCGTGAAAAACTGTTTTTT
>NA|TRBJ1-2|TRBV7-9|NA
CASSLRRTDHGYTF
TGTGCCAGCAGCTTACGGCGGACAGATCATGGCTACACCTTC
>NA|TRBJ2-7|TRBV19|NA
CASSTIHRDSYEQYF
TGTGCCAGTAGCACCATTCACAGGGACTCCTACGAGCAGTACTTC
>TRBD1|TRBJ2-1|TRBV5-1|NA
CASSLVPGQTYNEQFF
TGCGCCAGCAGCTTGGTTCCGGGACAGACCTACAATGAGCAGTTCTTC
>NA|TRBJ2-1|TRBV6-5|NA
CASRSWLAYGNEQFF
TGTGCCAGCAGGTCATGGCTAGCGTATGGGAATGAGCAGTTCTTC
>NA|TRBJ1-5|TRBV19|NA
CASSVLGGSNQPQHF
TGTGCCAGTAGTGTACTGGGGGGAAGCAATCAGCCCCAGCATTTT
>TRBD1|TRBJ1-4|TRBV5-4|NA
CASSLTGGRTNEKLFF
TGTGCCAGCAGCTTGACAGGGGGCAGGACTAATGAAAAACTGTTTTTT
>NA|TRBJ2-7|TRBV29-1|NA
CSVGQSYEQYF
TGCAGCGTTGGTCAATCCTACGAGCAGTACTTC
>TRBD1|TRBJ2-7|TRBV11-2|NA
CASSSPGTGLYEQYF
TGTGCCAGCAGCTCCCCCGGGACAGGCCTATACGAGCAGTACTTC
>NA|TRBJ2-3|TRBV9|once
CASSVGGRGTDTQYF
TGTGCCAGCAGCGTAGGGGGACGGGGGACAGATACGCAGTATTTT
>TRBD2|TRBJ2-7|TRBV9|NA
CASSVDPLAGTEQYF
TGTGCCAGCAGCGTAGATCCCCTAGCGGGCACGGAGCAGTACTTC
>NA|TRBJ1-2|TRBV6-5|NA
CASSYREGPNYGYTF
TGTGCCAGCAGTTACAGGGAGGGACCTAACTATGGCTACACCTTC
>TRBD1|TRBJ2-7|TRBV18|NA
CASSSRQGPMGEQYF
TGTGCCAGCTCATCAAGACAGGGGCCTATGGGCGAGCAGTACTTC
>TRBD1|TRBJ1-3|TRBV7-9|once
CASTETGAVNTIYF
TGTGCCAGCACCGAGACAGGGGCGGTAAACACCATATATTTT
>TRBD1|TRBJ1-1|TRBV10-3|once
CAIRKQGTGMNTEAFF
TGTGCCATCAGGAAACAAGGGACAGGGATGAACACTGAAGCTTTCTTT
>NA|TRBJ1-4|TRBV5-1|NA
CASSPTPKGTTNEKLFF
TGCGCCAGCAGTCCTACCCCCAAGGGGACAACTAATGAAAAACTGTTTTTT
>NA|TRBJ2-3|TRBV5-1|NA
CASSPVDGSRTDTQYF
TGCGCCAGCAGCCCTGTCGACGGGAGTAGAACAGATACGCAGTATTTT
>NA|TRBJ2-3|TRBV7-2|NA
CASSLAGADTQYF
TGTGCCAGCAGCTTAGCAGGTGCAGATACGCAGTATTTT
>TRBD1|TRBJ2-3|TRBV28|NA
CASSLSGQVSDTQYF
TGTGCCAGCAGTTTATCGGGACAGGTATCAGATACGCAGTATTTT
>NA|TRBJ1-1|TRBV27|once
CASSNPSGRATSEAFF
TGTGCCAGCAGTAACCCCTCGGGTCGGGCCACTTCTGAAGCTTTCTTT
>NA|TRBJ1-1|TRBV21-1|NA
CASSLSGDAEAFF
TGTGCCAGCAGTTTGTCCGGGGACGCTGAAGCTTTCTTT
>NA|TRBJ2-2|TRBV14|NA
CASSHRVGTGELFF
TGTGCCAGCAGTCACAGGGTTGGCACCGGGGAGCTGTTTTTT
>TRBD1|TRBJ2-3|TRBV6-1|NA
CASSDGQGGFTQYF
TGTGCCAGCAGTGATGGACAGGGAGGCTTCACGCAGTATTTT